This T cell receptor beta chain was profiled in a study of T cell responses to AZD1222 COVID-19 vaccine. The length of the CDR3 is 17 residues. The V and J ends lost 0 bases and 3 bases respectively, with 20 bases between them. CDR1 and CDR2 (germline): GTSNPN, SVGIG (reference sequence). Libraries were prepared by immunoSEQ multiplex PCR; TCRdb keeps only in-frame clonotypes and omits some of them. Altogether some 130,000 clones are present, over 85% being singletons, with the ten largest covering roughly 5.4%. The material was peripheral blood, obtained on day 0 of AZD1222 vaccination. The genes are TRBV30 and TRBJ1-1; the D gene is possibly TRBD1 (6 bases). The origin of this receptor is an adult in good health. CDR3 nucleotides: TGTGCCTGGAGTGTTGGACGAGCGGGGGGCGGGTACACTGAAGCTTTCTTT. Translating gives CAWSVGRAGGGYTEAFF.